The sequence of this TCR beta chain was determined in a study of cytomegalovirus exposure and HLA in healthy donors. Primers: 60 Vbeta forward and 13 Jbeta reverse. TCRdb's copy holds only in-frame clones and misses some; the assay was immunoSEQ multiplex PCR. The sample lists some 150,000 clones, roughly 78% seen once, with roughly 3.2% in the top ten. This CDR3 has 16 residues. Trimming cost V 4 bases and J 7 bases, with 19 bases left between them. The germline V gene encodes CDR1 LNHDA and CDR2 SQIVND (reference sequence). Only one count was recorded for this clone. Antigen unknown. Overall study results and limits: The presence/absence work took it that sequencing depth was about the same across donors. In an earlier analysis, productive rearrangement rates for most beta V segments clustered near 87% or 30%. In a later analysis, TCR beta V- and J-gene trimming showed a link to a missense DCLRE1C variant. Beyond CMV serostatus, there was no information to go on about immune exposure.

The chain links TRBV19 to TRBJ1-4, with D maybe TRBD1 (5 bases). The receptor's source is a man between 18 and 29 years old in good health and CMV-seropositive. The sequenced sample was PBMCs. The DNA for the CDR3 is TGTGCCAGTAGTACTGCTTCGGGGGTGATGTTTGAAAAACTGTTTTTT. As protein: CASSTASGVMFEKLFF.